This is a list of T cell receptor beta chains from one sample in a study of T-cell memory formation after mild COVID-19. TCRdb processed the 5' RACE reads anew with MiXCR; each CDR3 protein has one entry. The sample shows approximately 290,000 distinct CDR3 sequences, 8.2% of them seen only once. Sequencing was carried out using PBMCs or a T cell subset sorted from them (not recorded which). Receptor source: a man younger than 30 who had mild COVID-19 (a few samples of this study predate the infection). Cell type and time point are not known. CDR3s include the opening cysteine and the closing phenylalanine or tryptophan. The D gene is left open where the match is weak. Not every row has a clone size; where given, it reads once, few, many or a size class.

.	.	TRBJ1-1	TRBV5-1	CASSFADLNTEAFF	TGCGCCAGCAGTTTTGCTGATCTGAACACTGAAGCTTTCTTT
.	.	TRBJ2-7	TRBV7-9	CASSLDEQYF	TGTGCCAGCAGCTTAGACGAGCAGTACTTC
many	.	TRBJ2-2	TRBV5-1	CASSEDGPNTGELFF	TGCGCCAGCAGCGAGGACGGTCCGAACACCGGGGAGCTGTTTTTT
many	.	TRBJ1-5	TRBV24-1	CATSARGKQPQHF	TGTGCCACCAGTGCAAGGGGAAAGCAGCCCCAGCATTTT
many	.	TRBJ2-3	TRBV10-3	CAISELKTQYF	TGTGCCATCAGTGAACTTAAAACGCAGTATTTT
.	.	TRBJ1-1	TRBV20-1	CSARDPATVFMNTEAFF	TGCAGTGCTAGAGATCCTGCGACAGTTTTCATGAACACTGAAGCTTTCTTT
many	TRBD2	TRBJ2-2	TRBV12-3/TRBV12-4	CASSSSSGARELFF	TGTGCCAGCAGTTCGTCTAGCGGGGCCAGGGAGCTGTTTTTT
.	.	TRBJ1-5	TRBV7-8	CASSLREYSNQPQHF	TGTGCCAGCAGCTTAAGGGAATACAGCAATCAGCCCCAGCATTTT
.	.	TRBJ2-5	TRBV10-3	CAISARSQETQYF	TGTGCCATCAGTGCGAGATCCCAAGAGACCCAGTACTTC
.	.	TRBJ2-2	TRBV5-5	CASSLEGRTGELFF	TGTGCCAGCAGCTTGGAGGGTCGGACCGGGGAGCTGTTTTTT
.	.	TRBJ2-2	TRBV7-2	CASSLGFLAGELFF	TGTGCCAGCAGCTTAGGTTTCCTCGCCGGGGAGCTGTTTTTT
.	TRBD1	TRBJ2-7	TRBV7-2	CASSSRDRTFYEQYF	TGTGCCAGCAGTTCAAGGGACAGAACCTTCTACGAGCAGTACTTC
many	.	TRBJ1-6	TRBV7-2	CASSLDGQSYSPLHF	TGTGCCAGCAGCTTAGATGGCCAGTCCTACTCACCCCTCCACTTT
many	TRBD1	TRBJ1-1	TRBV9	CASSIEGQGKTEAFF	TGTGCCAGCAGCATAGAAGGACAGGGGAAGACTGAAGCTTTCTTT
.	.	TRBJ2-3	TRBV12-3/TRBV12-4	CASSPLNTDTQYF	TGTGCCAGCAGCCCGTTAAACACAGATACGCAGTATTTT
.	TRBD2	TRBJ2-5	TRBV7-2	CASSSSGGGGETQYF	TGTGCCAGCAGCTCGAGCGGGGGCGGGGGCGAGACCCAGTACTTC
.	.	TRBJ1-1	TRBV10-3	CAISGTVNTEAFF	TGTGCCATCAGTGGAACAGTGAACACTGAAGCTTTCTTT
.	.	TRBJ2-7	TRBV20-1	CSARDRVPYEQYF	TGCAGTGCTAGAGACAGGGTTCCCTACGAGCAGTACTTC
.	TRBD2	TRBJ2-1	TRBV20-1	CSAGTSDSEQFF	TGCAGTGCTGGGACTAGCGATAGTGAGCAGTTCTTC
few	.	TRBJ1-3	TRBV29-1	CSARESSGNTIYF	TGCAGCGCCCGAGAGAGCTCTGGAAACACCATATATTTT
few	TRBD1	TRBJ1-2	TRBV19	CASTFDREYGYTF	TGTGCCAGCACCTTCGACAGGGAATATGGCTACACCTTC
few	TRBD1	TRBJ2-1	TRBV6-1	CASRGTGGLSSYNEQFF	TGTGCCAGCAGAGGGACAGGGGGTCTCTCCTCCTACAATGAGCAGTTCTTC
.	.	TRBJ2-7	TRBV6-5	CASRDIRTYEQYF	TGTGCCAGCAGGGACATTCGAACCTACGAGCAGTACTTC
.	.	TRBJ2-1	TRBV29-1	CSVHSNGGNEQFF	TGCAGCGTTCACTCAAACGGCGGGAATGAGCAGTTCTTC
.	TRBD1	TRBJ2-2	TRBV5-5	CASSLRGQGYTGELFF	TGTGCCAGCAGCTTGAGGGGACAGGGGTACACCGGGGAGCTGTTTTTT
.	.	TRBJ2-3	TRBV24-1	CATSDGQITDTQYF	TGTGCCACCAGTGATGGACAGATCACAGATACGCAGTATTTT
few	.	TRBJ2-3	TRBV4-3	CASSQGWGDTDTQYF	TGCGCCAGCAGCCAAGGATGGGGAGACACAGATACGCAGTATTTT
few	TRBD1	TRBJ2-3	TRBV7-2	CASSSDREDTQYF	TGTGCCAGCAGCTCGGACAGGGAGGATACGCAGTATTTT
few	.	TRBJ1-4	TRBV19	CASSGGGAGEGKLFF	TGTGCCAGTAGCGGCGGTGGGGCAGGGGAAGGAAAACTGTTTTTT
many	TRBD1	TRBJ1-1	TRBV2	CASSGDRNTEAFF	TGTGCCAGCAGTGGGGACAGGAACACTGAAGCTTTCTTT
few	.	TRBJ2-4	TRBV5-4	CASRETLSKNIQYF	TGTGCCAGCAGAGAGACTCTTTCCAAAAACATTCAGTACTTC
large	TRBD2	TRBJ2-1	TRBV7-2	CASSLGLAGGNEQFF	TGTGCCAGCAGCTTAGGACTAGCGGGGGGCAATGAGCAGTTCTTC
.	.	TRBJ2-3	TRBV4-3	CASSRYRSTDTQYF	TGCGCCAGCAGCCGGTACAGAAGTACAGATACGCAGTATTTT
.	TRBD2	TRBJ2-1	TRBV20-1	CSAATSGGAYNEQFF	TGCAGTGCTGCCACAAGCGGGGGAGCCTACAATGAGCAGTTCTTC
.	TRBD1	TRBJ2-7	TRBV5-1	CASSDRGLDEQYF	TGCGCCAGCAGCGACAGGGGTCTCGACGAGCAGTACTTC
many	TRBD1	TRBJ2-1	TRBV20-1	CSSPDRVGDEQFF	TGCAGTTCGCCTGACAGGGTAGGCGATGAGCAGTTCTTC
.	.	TRBJ2-2	TRBV13	CASSSPGLTNTGELFF	TGTGCCAGCAGCTCCCCGGGTCTAACAAACACCGGGGAGCTGTTTTTT
.	.	TRBJ2-5	TRBV4-3	CASSQEVAGQETQYF	TGCGCCAGCAGCCAAGAAGTGGCGGGGCAAGAGACCCAGTACTTC
.	.	TRBJ2-1	TRBV2	CASSDGPRDEQFF	TGTGCCAGCAGTGACGGACCAAGGGATGAGCAGTTCTTC
few	.	TRBJ2-3	TRBV7-2	CASSPNRVDTQYF	TGTGCCAGCAGCCCAAACAGGGTGGATACGCAGTATTTT
many	.	TRBJ2-5	TRBV6-2/TRBV6-3	CASTHPTGWREETQYF	TGTGCCAGCACCCACCCGACAGGGTGGAGGGAAGAGACCCAGTACTTC
.	.	TRBJ2-1	TRBV29-1	CSAGSRNPMYNEQFF	TGCAGCGCCGGGTCACGCAACCCTATGTACAATGAGCAGTTCTTC
.	.	TRBJ2-1	TRBV11-2	CASSLAGGEQFF	TGTGCCAGCAGCTTAGCTGGCGGTGAGCAGTTCTTC